The source of this T cell receptor beta chain is a study of blood T cell repertoires in COVID-19 (dated by TCRdb to the early 2020s). General notes on the study: Samples from collaborators originated in the United States, Italy and Spain and spanned both the acute and convalescent phases of COVID-19. The material from the prospective study consisted of cDNA or gDNA derived from T cells, B-cell-depleted T cells, or PBMCs. Subjects who had been exposed to COVID-19, were actively infected with it, or had recovered from it provided the deeply sampled blood TCRbeta repertoires that made up the dataset. The repertoires were released in a freely available public database meant as a resource for research on the immune response to SARS-CoV-2. The samples were drawn from two sources: the first 160 participants of the ongoing ImmuneRACE study, and over 1,000 subjects contributed by 6 global collaborators. Sample metadata almost always included a de-identified subject ID, COVID-19 status, age in years and sex. Where available, HLA class I and class II types were taken from metadata supplied by the sample provider and were not determined by assay-based typing.

The collaborating institutions used their own protocols to collect whole blood in K2EDTA tubes. For TCRbeta analysis, collaborator samples were shipped as frozen whole blood, as isolated PBMCs, or as DNA extracted from either sample type. Trimmed from V: 4 bases; trimmed from J: 9 bases; junction bases lacking a gene match: 8. Reading the germline V gene (reference sequence) gives CDR1 LGHDT and CDR2 YNNKEL. The CDR3 starts with the cysteine, ends with the phenylalanine, and has 13 residues. The entry retains the CDR3 DNA only, 39 bases that are in frame from base 1. About this clone: Its antigen is currently not known. It has no much larger one-base neighbor in the sample; base qualities were not kept.

TCRbeta CDR3 regions were amplified from genomic DNA by means of the immunoSEQ Assay, a bias-controlled multiplex PCR. The paper's processing steps were these. The number of nucleated cells in each sample was estimated from the amplification of reference gene primers within the assay. To quantify the absolute abundance of each unique TCRbeta CDR3 rearrangement, sequence reads were collapsed and filtered. For each sample, productive Simpson clonality was calculated as the square root of Simpson's diversity index across productive rearrangements. The clones in this table, taken by TCRdb from immuneACCESS, are in-frame only. Not every clone is retained; where verified, under half of the shortfall comes from an unresolved V gene, and the cause of the rest is unknown. V, J and clone size are those of that table, while D and trimming were read from the DNA. In all, the sample holds 120,000 to 150,000 clones, and approximately 88% of those were seen once. Around 28% of the sample lies in the top ten.

General study outcomes and caveats: The quantity of clinical and demographic metadata differed by source and by participant and was supplied without curation.

This TCR came from a human donor in a cohort sampled during active COVID-19. Material: peripheral blood. The chain is assembled from TRBV3-1 (or the pseudogene TRBV3-2) and TRBJ2-7, with TRBD1 matching 8 junction bases. The CDR3 reads CASSRQGASGQYF. The DNA sequence is TGTGCCAGCAGCCGGCAGGGGGCCTCTGGGCAGTACTTC.